This paragraph reports one T cell receptor (beta chain). Its cognate antigen is unknown. All donors participated as healthy donors of bone marrow. This specimen belongs to a study of cytomegalovirus exposure and HLA in healthy donors. Across the study: Previous work identified roughly 120 million unique TCR beta sequences from around 170 million T cells. The study placed about 86% of its 398 genotyped donors in the Caucasian-associated ancestry cluster.

Amplification used 60 Vbeta primers and 13 Jbeta primers. TCRdb's table, derived via immunoSEQ multiplex PCR, lists solely in-frame clones and lacks some. This table has about 180,000 clones, approximately 80% appearing once. Germline V gene sequence: CDR1 WNHNN, CDR2 SYGVQD (reference sequence). The CDR3 runs to 15 residues. The V and J ends lost 3 bases and 10 bases, in that order; junction bases with no gene match: 6. Study-wide results and limits: A few of the chains that were CMV-associated were confirmed in vitro to be specific for CMV antigens.

This rearrangement joins TRBV10-1 to TRBJ1-6, with TRBD1 identical over 10 bases. Sequences were obtained from PBMCs. This clonotype originated in a girl between 2 and 10 years old in good health and CMV-seropositive. CDR3 coding DNA: TGCGCCAGCAGTGATTCCACGACAGGGGGCTCACCCCTCCACTTT. This gives the protein CASSDSTTGGSPLHF.